This T cell receptor (beta chain) originates from a study of OX40 agonist ivuxolimab in advanced cancers. The repertoire was sequenced with immunoSEQ multiplex PCR; TCRdb's copy has only in-frame clones and lacks some. The table includes about 71,000 clones, roughly 89% detected once. In the case of this clone: Its matching antigen is unknown.

The study, taken as a whole, reports: CD4+ and CD8+ blood T cells expanded clonally by week 6 at 0.1 to 3.0 mg/kg.

V shed 2 bases, J shed 5 bases, and the junction held 2 bases outside the gene matches. The germline V gene has CDR1 SEHNR and CDR2 FQNEAQ (reference sequence). The CDR3 is made up of 15 amino acids. The TCR sequence derives from an adult with an advanced solid tumor such as melanoma, head and neck, liver or kidney cancer. The sequences come from CD4+ or CD8+ T cells sorted from blood, collected in a trial of the OX40 agonist ivuxolimab. This chain uses TRBV7-9 with TRBJ1-4; 10 nucleotides agree with TRBD1. CDR3 protein: CASSLMGQGNEKLFF. The CDR3 DNA reads as TGTGCCAGCAGCTTAATGGGACAGGGGAATGAAAAACTGTTTTTT. The full variable domain, its missing parts supplied by reference TRBV7-9 and TRBJ1-4, is DTGVSQNPRHKITKRGQNVTFRCDPISEHNRLYWYRQTLGQGPEFLTYFQNEAQLEKSRLLSDRFSAERPKGSFSTLEIQRTEQGDSAMYLCASSLMGQGNEKLFFGSGTQLSVL.